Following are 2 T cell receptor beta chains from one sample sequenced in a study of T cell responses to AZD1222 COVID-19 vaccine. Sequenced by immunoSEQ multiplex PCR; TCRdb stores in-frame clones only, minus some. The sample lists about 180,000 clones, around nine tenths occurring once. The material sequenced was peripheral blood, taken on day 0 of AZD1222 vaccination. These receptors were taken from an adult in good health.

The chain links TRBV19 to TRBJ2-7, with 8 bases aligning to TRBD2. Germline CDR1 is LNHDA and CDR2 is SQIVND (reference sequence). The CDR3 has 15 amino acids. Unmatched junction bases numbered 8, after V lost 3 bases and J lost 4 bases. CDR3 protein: CASSMSGGSRYEQYF. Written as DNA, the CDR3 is TGTGCCAGTAGTATGAGCGGGGGATCGAGGTACGAGCAGTACTTC.

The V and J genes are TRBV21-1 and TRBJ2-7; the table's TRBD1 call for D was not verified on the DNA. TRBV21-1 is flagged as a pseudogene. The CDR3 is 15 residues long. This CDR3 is CASSKLGRGRDEQYF. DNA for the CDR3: TGTGCCAGCAGCAAATTGGGCAGGGGGCGTGACGAGCAGTACTTC.